These 28 T cell receptor beta chains were all obtained from the same sample, sequenced in a study of control samples from healthy donors and cancer patients. Profiled with immunoSEQ multiplex PCR; TCRdb holds only in-frame clones, not every one. Counted here are tens of thousands of clones, around 75% occurring once; the ten biggest clones make up approximately 17%. The specimen sequenced was formalin-fixed, paraffin-embedded tissue. The receptors shown here come from a male donor with melanoma.

The chain joins TRBV6-5 to TRBJ2-7, with TRBD2 as a possible D gene (7 bases). CDR3 size: 15 residues. V was trimmed by 6 bases and J by 0 bases, leaving 15 bases between them. Germline V gene sequence: CDR1 MNHEY, CDR2 SVGAGI. CDR3 sequence (DNA): TGTGCCAGCAGATCCGGGGGCGGGAGCTCCTACGAGCAGTACTTC. Its protein product is CASRSGGGSSYEQYF.

The rearrangement uses TRBV6-5 and TRBJ1-3; D is unresolved. Germline CDR1 reads MNHEY; CDR2 reads SVGAGI. The CDR3 contains 13 residues. Trimming left V 5 bases short and J 0 bases short, with 5 bases between. DNA of the CDR3: TGTGCCAGCAGTACCTCCTCTGGAAACACCATATATTTT. It is translated as CASSTSSGNTIYF.

The chain employs TRBV30 and TRBJ2-3, with D perhaps TRBD1 or TRBD2 (5 bases each). Germline CDR1 GTSNPN, CDR2 SVGIG (reference sequence). V lost 5 bases and J 2 bases, leaving 8 bases between the germline ends. The CDR3 runs 12 residues. The CDR3 is CAWGDATDTQYF. The CDR3 bases are TGTGCCTGGGGGGACGCCACAGATACGCAGTATTTT.

This chain's CDR3 is CASSLEVTVDEQFF. As DNA, the CDR3 is TGTGCCAGCAGCTTGGAAGTGACGGTCGATGAGCAGTTCTTC. The J gene is TRBJ2-1, the V gene TRBV5-4; no clear D gene. Trimming took 0 bases from V and 8 from J, leaving 12 bases between them. Germline loops: CDR1 SGHNT, CDR2 YYREEE (reference sequence). The CDR3 is 14 amino acids.

V gene TRBV7-8 combines with J gene TRBJ2-2; no firm D call. The germline CDR1 and CDR2 sequences are SGHVS and FQNEAQ. With 2 bases removed from V and 1 base from J, the gap between germline ends came to 5 bases. There are 14 residues in the CDR3. CDR3 nucleotides: TGTGCCAGCAGCTTACTAGTGAACACCGGGGAGCTGTTTTTT. This codes for CASSLLVNTGELFF.

The V and J genes are TRBV18 and TRBJ2-7, with 7 bases lining up with TRBD2. CDR1 and CDR2 (germline): KGHSH, LQKENI. The CDR3 covers 14 residues. The V gene end was trimmed by 4 bases and the J gene end by 2 bases; junction bases not matched to a gene: 5. CDR3 DNA: TGTGCCAGCTCACTGGCTAGCGGACCCTACGAGCAGTACTTC. Its protein product is CASSLASGPYEQYF.

The chain recombines TRBV24-1 with TRBJ2-1, with 7 bases matching TRBD2. In germline, CDR1 is KGHDR, CDR2 SFDVKD. The V and J ends lost 4 bases and 10 bases, in that order; junction bases with no gene match: 3. The CDR3 extends over 12 amino acids. This chain's CDR3 is CATSDGRREQFF. DNA for the CDR3: TGTGCCACCAGTGACGGGAGGCGGGAGCAGTTCTTC.

The chain links TRBV9 to TRBJ2-2; 9 positions match TRBD1. The CDR3 consists of 15 residues. Germline V gene sequence: CDR1 SGDLS, CDR2 YYNGEE. Germline trimming cut 0 bases from V and 5 bases from J; bases unmatched to any gene: 2. The CDR3 sequence is CASSVVGTGTGELFF. The CDR3 nucleotides are TGTGCCAGCAGCGTAGTGGGGACAGGGACCGGGGAGCTGTTTTTT.

On this clone itself: The identical CDR3 is also encoded by other nucleotide sequences in the sample. The rearrangement joins TRBV27 to TRBJ1-5, with D hard to call. There are 15 residues in the CDR3. V lost 2 bases and J lost 1, with 9 bases in between. Germline V gives CDR1 MNHEY, CDR2 SMNVEV (reference sequence). The CDR3 bases are TGTGCCAGCAGTTTAGGAAGAGAGAGCAATCAGCCCCAGCATTTT. Translation gives CASSLGRESNQPQHF.

This chain uses TRBV4-1 with TRBJ1-2; 10 positions match TRBD1. This CDR3 spans 17 amino acids. Trimming cost V 0 bases and J 5 bases; bases outside gene matches: 9. Germline-derived CDR1 and CDR2 are MGHRA and YSYEKL. This CDR3 reads CASSQDAPGQGGYGYTF. CDR3 bases: TGCGCCAGCAGCCAAGATGCACCCGGACAGGGGGGGTATGGCTACACCTTC.

The V and J genes are TRBV7-8 and TRBJ2-1; 12 bases line up with TRBD2. Germline CDR1 and CDR2: SGHVS and FQNEAQ. Trimming at V came to 6 bases and at J to 4 bases, leaving 1 base not matched to a gene. This CDR3 spans 14 amino acids. The CDR3 DNA follows: TGTGCCAGCAGGCTAGCGGGAGGGTACAATGAGCAGTTCTTC. Translating gives CASRLAGGYNEQFF.

This clone was seen only once. CDR3 loop: CASSPGWTYNEQFF. The CDR3 DNA sequence: TGTGCCAGCAGCCCCGGTTGGACTTACAATGAGCAGTTCTTC. V is TRBV9 and J is TRBJ2-1; possible D gene TRBD2, 5 bases. The length of the CDR3 is 14 residues. Germline V gene sequence: CDR1 SGDLS, CDR2 YYNGEE. Trimming pared 4 bases from V and 4 bases from J, leaving 12 bases between. The full variable domain, with the rest looked up from reference TRBV9 and TRBJ2-1, is DSGVTQTPKHLITATGQRVTLRCSPRSGDLSVYWYQQSLDQGLQFLIQYYNGEERAKGNILERFSAQQFPDLHSELNLSSLELGDSALYFCASSPGWTYNEQFFGPGTRLTVL.

J is TRBJ2-5 and V is TRBV6-5, with 8 bases aligning to TRBD1. The V and J ends lost 8 bases and 1 base, in that order; junction bases with no gene match: 6. The CDR3 spans 14 residues. Germline V gives CDR1 MNHEY, CDR2 SVGAGI. The CDR3: CASARDRTQETQYF. The CDR3 DNA reads as TGTGCCAGCGCCCGGGACAGGACCCAAGAGACCCAGTACTTC.

This clone was observed a single time. V is TRBV30 and J is TRBJ1-6, with TRBD1 matching over 7 bases. The junction had 6 bases not matched to a gene; V was cut back by 0 bases and J by 7 bases. Germline CDR1 is GTSNPN and CDR2 is SVGIG (reference sequence). The CDR3 has 15 residues. Here the CDR3 reads CAWSVPGRGNSPLHF. In DNA form, the CDR3 reads TGTGCCTGGAGTGTACCGGGCAGGGGGAATTCACCCCTCCACTTT.

This clone came up a few times. The rearrangement links TRBV2 to TRBJ1-6, with TRBD1 matching 8 bases. Per germline, CDR1 SNHLY and CDR2 FYNNEI. After removal of 7 bases from V and 7 bases from J, the junction contained 6 bases not matched to a gene. This CDR3 is built from 14 residues. CDR3 coding DNA: TGTGCCAGCAATGTGAGGACAGGGAATTCACCCCTCCACTTT. Its translation is CASNVRTGNSPLHF. Full variable domain (remainder filled in from reference TRBV2 and TRBJ1-6): EPEVTQTPSHQVTQMGQEVILRCVPISNHLYFYWYRQILGQKVEFLVSFYNNEISEKSEIFDDQFSVERPDGSNFTLKIRSTKLEDSAMYFCASNVRTGNSPLHFGNGTRLTVT.

CDR3 sequence reads: CASSEVGGLAGYNEQFF. In DNA form, the CDR3 reads TGTGCCAGCAGTGAAGTCGGCGGACTAGCGGGATACAATGAGCAGTTCTTC. The J gene is TRBJ2-1, the V gene TRBV6-1; 12 positions match TRBD2. V shed 1 base and J 4 bases; nucleotides not matched to a gene: 5. Germline loops: CDR1 MNHNS, CDR2 SASEGT. There are 17 residues in the CDR3.

V usage is TRBV11-2 and J usage is TRBJ2-5; D is unclear. The CDR3 totals 14 residues. Germline CDR1 SGHAT, CDR2 FQNNGV. The germline V and J ends were trimmed by 5 bases and 0 bases, with 10 bases remaining between them. The CDR3 is CASSPAPYQETQYF. In DNA, the CDR3 is TGTGCCAGCAGCCCTGCTCCGTACCAAGAGACCCAGTACTTC.

This clone turned up a few times. For the CDR3, the DNA is TGTGCCAGCAGCCCCTCGATCGGGTACACCGGGGAGCTGTTTTTT. This codes for CASSPSIGYTGELFF. The chain is built from TRBV5-5 and TRBJ2-2; no clear D gene. V was pared by 4 bases and J by 3 bases, with 13 bases between. Germline CDR1 and CDR2: SGHKS and YYEKEE (reference sequence). The CDR3 has 15 amino acids.

The chain employs TRBV28 and TRBJ2-7; D remains ambiguous. The CDR3 totals 13 residues. In germline, CDR1 is MDHEN, CDR2 SYDVKM. Trimming removed 3 bases at V and 6 bases at J, with 12 bases between. This chain's CDR3 is CASSFPRAGEQYF. The DNA for the CDR3 is TGTGCCAGCAGTTTCCCCCGGGCCGGCGAGCAGTACTTC.

This clone appeared a few times. The chain has TRBV5-1 and TRBJ2-1; possibly TRBD2 for D (5 bases). The CDR3 has 14 amino acids. Trimming took off 3 bases at V and 9 bases at J, with 16 bases between the two ends. Germline CDR1 reads SGHRS; CDR2 reads YFSETQ. CDR3 sequence: CASSSRVGKTEQFF. In DNA, the CDR3 is TGCGCCAGCAGCTCCCGCGTCGGGAAGACTGAGCAGTTCTTC.

The rearrangement links TRBV28 to TRBJ2-5, with D maybe TRBD1 (6 bases). The CDR3 contains 12 residues. Trimming stripped 10 bases from V and 4 bases from J, with 13 bases between. The V gene's germline CDR1 is MDHEN and CDR2 SYDVKM. The CDR3 nucleotides are TGTGCCACGGACAGCTCTTCAGAGACCCAGTACTTC. The encoded protein is CATDSSSETQYF.

The V call is TRBV10-2, the J call TRBJ2-5, with 9 positions matching TRBD1. Germline assignment: CDR1 WSHSY and CDR2 SAAADI. The CDR3 spans 13 residues. V trimming: 6 bases; J trimming: 13 bases; junction bases outside the gene matches: 12. CDR3 in amino acids: CASSSGQGLTGYF. The CDR3 DNA reads as TGCGCCAGCAGCTCGGGACAGGGACTCACCGGGTACTTC.

This clone was counted only a few times. The rearrangement joins TRBV11-2 to TRBJ1-1; TRBD1 aligns across 8 bases. CDR1 and CDR2 from the germline V gene are SGHAT and FQNNGV. There are 13 residues in the CDR3. Unmatched junction bases numbered 0, after V lost 2 bases and J lost 4 bases. Written as DNA, the CDR3 is TGTGCCAGCAGCTTAACAGGGGGCACTGAAGCTTTCTTT. Its translation is CASSLTGGTEAFF.

As regards this clone: A read error may account for a junction end that differs from germline. The chain combines TRBV5-1 with TRBJ2-1; TRBD2 agrees at 15 bases. The CDR3 spans 16 residues. Germline V gene sequence: CDR1 SGHRS, CDR2 YFSETQ. The CDR3 coding sequence is TGCGCCAGCAGCGGGGGACTAGCGGGAGGTTACACTGAGCAGTTCTTC. This translates into CASSGGLAGGYTEQFF.

This clone was counted many times. The CDR3 protein is CASSSGLAGGPRETQYF. The CDR3 DNA sequence: TGTGCCAGCAGTTCAGGACTAGCGGGAGGGCCTCGAGAGACCCAGTACTTC. The V and J genes are TRBV27 and TRBJ2-5, with 15 bases aligning to TRBD2. In germline, CDR1 is MNHEY, CDR2 SMNVEV (reference sequence). V was pared by 4 bases and J by 4 bases, with 7 bases of the junction left unmatched. The CDR3 is 17 amino acids.

This sequence joins TRBV2 and TRBJ1-6; 8 bases agree with TRBD1. The CDR3 runs to 14 residues. The J segment lost 10 bases and the V segment lost 6 bases, leaving 8 bases of the junction unmatched. The germline V gene has CDR1 SNHLY and CDR2 FYNNEI. In DNA, the CDR3 is TGTGCCAGCAGGCCCGGGACAGGCTCGTCACCCCTCCACTTT. This gives the protein CASRPGTGSSPLHF.

The chain combines TRBV30 with TRBJ1-6; D is ambiguous. Deletions cut 4 bases from V and 9 bases from J, with 10 bases between. Germline values: CDR1 GTSNPN, CDR2 SVGIG (reference sequence). The CDR3 sequence is 12 residues long. CDR3: CAWNPAGSPLHF. In DNA, the CDR3 is TGTGCCTGGAATCCCGCTGGTTCACCCCTCCACTTT.

V and J are TRBV10-2 and TRBJ2-2; D is possibly TRBD2 (5 bases). V shed 6 bases and J shed 0 bases, with 8 bases lying between them. The CDR3 length is 14 residues. CDR1 and CDR2 (germline): WSHSY, SAAADI. Here the CDR3 reads CASRYGANTGELFF. CDR3 coding DNA: TGCGCCAGCAGGTACGGGGCGAACACCGGGGAGCTGTTTTTT.